This note documents a single TCR beta chain sequence. Treatment indicated: oral pan-JAK inhibitor, 5-10 mg twice daily. The study team obtained lesional scalp punch biopsies and peripheral blood from alopecia areata patients. Extracted from the samples, RNA was reverse transcribed into cDNA to serve as the sequencing template. Here immunoSEQ multiplex PCR was the method, and the copy in TCRdb shows in-frame clones only, minus some. The data contain some 210,000 clones, around 65% of them singletons. There are 15 residues in the CDR3. Germline lookup yields CDR1 MNHEY and CDR2 SMNVEV (reference sequence). Trimming removed 6 bases from V and 3 bases from J, with 17 bases in between. This sample is drawn from a study of CD8+ T cells in alopecia areata. Study context: Treated patients received oral tofacitinib, 5 to 10 mg twice daily.

The sequence was obtained from a human donor with alopecia areata. V is TRBV27 and J is TRBJ1-1, with unresolved D. The sequences come from CD4+ T cells sorted from blood, collected at week 44, from a patient treated with tofacitinib. CDR3 bases: TGTGCCAGCAGACCCCTACGAAAACCGGACACTGAAGCTTTCTTT. Its protein product is CASRPLRKPDTEAFF.